The 27 T cell receptor beta chains listed next were all sequenced from one sample in a study of blood T cells in healthy people across ages. The authors ran a second PCR of roughly 7 to 11 cycles using a sample-barcoded 5' primer and a J-beta primer mix. One entry per CDR3 protein results from TCRdb running MiXCR on the 5' RACE reads. The sample shows about 640,000 distinct CDR3 sequences, 45% to 65% of them seen only once. The sequenced material came from blood. The receptors were gathered from a man aged 55 to 70 in good health.

J is TRBJ2-2 and V is TRBV7-9, with TRBD1 matching over 7 bases. The CDR3 is 13 amino acids. Trimming at V came to 7 bases and at J to 5 bases, leaving 4 bases not matched to a gene. Germline CDR1 and CDR2: SEHNR and FQNEAQ (reference sequence). CDR3 coding DNA: TGTGCCAGCATAGGGGGCCCAACCGGGGAGCTGTTTTTT. Encoded protein: CASIGGPTGELFF.

J is TRBJ2-7 and V is TRBV9, with a weak D call TRBD1 (6 bases). V lost 1 base and J 3 bases, leaving 14 bases between the germline ends. Germline CDR1 and CDR2: SGDLS and YYNGEE. CDR3 length: 15 amino acids. CDR3 residues: CASSVLGQGFYEQYF. The CDR3 nucleotides read TGTGCCAGCAGCGTACTGGGGCAGGGGTTCTACGAGCAGTACTTC.

A remark on this clonotype: The junction differs from germline at one of its ends, possibly a read error. This chain joins TRBV5-1 and TRBJ2-5; a weak D match, TRBD1 (6 bases). Germline loops: CDR1 SGHRS, CDR2 YFSETQ. The CDR3 totals 15 residues. CDR3 nucleotide sequence: TGCGCCAGCAGCCCGGAGCAGGGGTACCAAGCGACCCAGTACTTC. Translating gives CASSPEQGYQATQYF.

This clonotype was seen a single time. This chain uses TRBV7-3 with TRBJ2-1, with D tentatively TRBD2 (5 bases). Near its end, the DNA agrees better with TRBJ2-7, so the J call may be wrong. The CDR3 is 13 residues long. The germline V gene has CDR1 SGHTA and CDR2 FQGTGA. The CDR3 region is CASSFGVDYEQYF. The DNA of the CDR3 is TGTGCCAGCAGCTTCGGGGTAGATTACGAGCAGTACTTC.

The chain recombines TRBV7-2 with TRBJ1-2; D is ambiguous. Deletions cut 2 bases from V and 6 bases from J, with 10 bases between. The CDR3 spans 13 residues. CDR1 is SGHTA, CDR2 FQGNSA, per germline. The CDR3 DNA follows: TGTGCCAGCAGCTTACGATTCAACCATGGCTACACCTTC. It specifies CASSLRFNHGYTF.

The chain couples TRBV4-1 to TRBJ2-3, with D possibly TRBD1 on 6 matching bases. The CDR3 has 16 residues. V lost 7 bases and J 0 bases, leaving 17 bases between the germline ends. The germline V gene has CDR1 MGHRA and CDR2 YSYEKL. The chain's CDR3 is CASTLSRDTSTDTQYF. The CDR3 nucleotides are TGCGCCAGCACCCTATCCCGGGACACCAGCACAGATACGCAGTATTTT.

The chain couples TRBV5-1 to TRBJ2-7; 9 bases line up with TRBD1. The J call may be mistaken, given a closer DNA end match to TRBJ2-5. The length of the CDR3 is 16 residues. CDR1 is SGHRS, CDR2 YFSETQ, per germline. The DNA for the CDR3 is TGCGCCAGCAGCACCCAGACAGGGGGTCGGGGTGAGACCCAGTACTTC. The encoded protein is CASSTQTGGRGETQYF.

The chain employs TRBV6-1 and TRBJ2-7; 8 nucleotides agree with TRBD1. V lost 6 bases, J lost 2 bases, and 3 bases stayed unmatched. The CDR3 runs to 13 residues. Germline lookup yields CDR1 MNHNS and CDR2 SASEGT. CDR3 residues: CASRPGQAYEQYF. CDR3 sequence (DNA): TGTGCCAGCAGACCGGGACAGGCCTACGAGCAGTACTTC.

This clonotype was observed a handful of times. The V call is TRBV15, the J call TRBJ2-7; TRBD2 aligns across 10 bases. The J call may be incorrect, as the DNA end agrees better with TRBJ2-5. Germline-derived CDR1 and CDR2 are LNHNV and YYDKDF (reference sequence). The CDR3 runs 14 residues. The CDR3 DNA sequence: TGTGCCACCAGTTTGGGACTAGCGAGAGAGACCCAGTACTTC. This translates into CATSLGLARETQYF.

The CDR3 nucleotides read TGTGCCAGCAGCGTAGGGGCCCGAGGAGGCGGGGAGCTGTTTTTT. As protein: CASSVGARGGGELFF. V usage is TRBV9 and J usage is TRBJ2-2, with D possibly TRBD2 on 5 matching bases. The CDR3 runs 15 residues. Germline CDR1 is SGDLS and CDR2 is YYNGEE. V lost 0 bases and J 7 bases, leaving 13 bases between the germline ends.

The chain uses TRBV5-1 and TRBJ1-2; the D gene is possibly TRBD1 (5 bases). Trimming stripped 0 bases from V and 4 bases from J, with 16 bases between. This CDR3 is built from 16 residues. Germline V gene lookup returns CDR1 SGHRS and CDR2 YFSETQ. Here the CDR3 DNA reads TGCGCCAGCAGCTTGGAGGGACTGGGACCCCCCTATGGCTACACCTTC. Translation gives CASSLEGLGPPYGYTF.

CDR3 in DNA: TGTGCCAGCAGTGTGGATTTTAATTCACCCCTCCACTTT. It yields the protein CASSVDFNSPLHF. The V and J genes are TRBV2 and TRBJ1-6; D call uncertain. Germline CDR1 and CDR2: SNHLY and FYNNEI. The CDR3 is made up of 13 amino acids. V dropped 4 bases and J dropped 6 bases, with 7 bases sitting between them. Looking up the rest from reference TRBV2 and TRBJ1-6 gives the full variable domain: EPEVTQTPSHQVTQMGQEVILRCVPISNHLYFYWYRQILGQKVEFLVSFYNNEISEKSEIFDDQFSVERPDGSNFTLKIRSTKLEDSAMYFCASSVDFNSPLHFGNGTRLTVT.

This clonotype was recorded a few times. The J gene is TRBJ1-4, the V gene TRBV12-3 or TRBV12-4, with D maybe TRBD1 (6 bases). V shed 7 bases and J shed 7 bases, with 28 bases lying between them. CDR3 size: 18 residues. CDR3: CASTSQYSGGGGSEKLFF. CDR3 nucleotide sequence: TGTGCCAGCACTTCCCAATACTCGGGGGGCGGTGGAAGTGAAAAACTGTTTTTT.

This clonotype was seen only once. The rearrangement uses TRBV6-1 and TRBJ2-7, with 9 bases fitting TRBD1. The tail of the sequence fits TRBJ2-5 better, so the J call may be wrong. This CDR3 spans 13 amino acids. Germline lookup yields CDR1 MNHNS and CDR2 SASEGT. CDR3 sequence reads: CASRDRGGETQYF. The CDR3 DNA is TGTGCCAGCAGGGACAGGGGTGGGGAGACCCAGTACTTC.

This clonotype appeared a single time. The gene calls are TRBV20-1 and TRBJ2-1; no clear D. Near its end, the DNA agrees better with TRBJ2-7, so the J call may be wrong. Germline V gene sequence: CDR1 DFQATT, CDR2 SNEGSKA (reference sequence). The CDR3 loop spans 13 amino acids. CDR3 nucleotide sequence: TGCAGTGCTAGTGGGCAGACTCACAATGAGCAGTACTTC. This encodes CSASGQTHNEQYF.

The chain employs TRBV6-1 and TRBJ2-7; either TRBD1 or TRBD2 may fit D (5 bases each). Trimming took 0 bases from V and 2 from J, leaving 11 bases between them. This CDR3 is 15 amino acids long. From germline, CDR1 is MNHNS and CDR2 SASEGT. The CDR3 reads CASSEALRGAYEQYF. The CDR3 nucleotides read TGTGCCAGCAGTGAAGCGCTCCGGGGCGCCTACGAGCAGTACTTC.

The rearrangement joins TRBV5-1 to TRBJ2-5; 9 positions match TRBD2. Germline V gene sequence: CDR1 SGHRS, CDR2 YFSETQ. Trimming cost V 3 bases and J 2 bases; bases outside gene matches: 5. There are 15 residues in the CDR3. Written as DNA, the CDR3 is TGCGCCAGCAGCTCCCTAGCGGGGCTACAAGAGACCCAGTACTTC. It encodes CASSSLAGLQETQYF.

The J gene is TRBJ2-5, the V gene TRBV20-1, with 14 bases that match TRBD2. Trimming at V came to 8 bases and at J to 5 bases, leaving 10 bases not matched to a gene. CDR1 is DFQATT, CDR2 SNEGSKA, per germline (reference sequence). The CDR3 is made up of 15 amino acids. The CDR3 DNA follows: TGCAGTCCCCGACTAGCGGGGGGGCCTGGCGAGACCCAGTACTTC. Translated, it gives CSPRLAGGPGETQYF.

V gene TRBV7-6 combines with J gene TRBJ2-5; TRBD1 matches at 9 bases. The junction had 13 bases not matched to a gene; V was cut back by 4 bases and J by 4 bases. The CDR3 length is 17 residues. Germline CDR1 SGHVS, CDR2 FNYEAQ. The CDR3 DNA reads as TGTGCCAGCAGCTCCGCAGGTGGACAGGGGCGGCGAGAGACCCAGTACTTC. It translates to CASSSAGGQGRRETQYF.

This clonotype was found once. The CDR3 nucleotides are TGTGCCAGCAGCCCGACTAGCGTGAATGAGCAGTTCTTC. It yields the protein CASSPTSVNEQFF. The chain couples TRBV3-1 to TRBJ2-1; TRBD2 aligns across 8 bases. CDR3 length: 13 amino acids. From germline, CDR1 is LGHDT and CDR2 YNNKEL (reference sequence). J lost 7 bases, V lost 4 bases, and 3 bases had no gene match.

V gene TRBV9 combines with J gene TRBJ2-1, with D perhaps matching TRBD1 (6 bases). The germline V gene encodes CDR1 SGDLS and CDR2 YYNGEE. CDR3 length: 15 amino acids. V lost 2 bases and J 0 bases, leaving 9 bases between the germline ends. The chain's CDR3 is CASSVKDSSYNEQFF. Written as DNA, the CDR3 is TGTGCCAGCAGCGTTAAGGACAGCTCCTACAATGAGCAGTTCTTC.

This clonotype has only a few counts. This chain connects TRBV20-1 to TRBJ2-5; D may correspond to TRBD1 or TRBD2 (5 bases each). In germline, CDR1 is DFQATT, CDR2 SNEGSKA (reference sequence). The V end was cut by 5 bases, the J end by 1 base, with 17 bases between. CDR3 length equals 15 residues. The CDR3 coding sequence is TGCAGTGCTCTAGCCTCGGGGCCGATCCAAGAGACCCAGTACTTC. Encoded protein: CSALASGPIQETQYF.

This clonotype was picked up one time. This sequence joins TRBV5-1 and TRBJ1-1; D is possibly TRBD1 (5 bases). Trimming pared 0 bases from V and 12 bases from J, leaving 15 bases between. The germline gives CDR1 SGHRS, CDR2 YFSETQ. The CDR3 length is 13 residues. DNA of the CDR3: TGCGCCAGCAGCTTGGAACGAGGGGACCAAACTTTCTTT. It specifies CASSLERGDQTFF.

The chain recombines TRBV10-3 with TRBJ1-2; no firm D call. The V gene lost 0 bases and the J gene lost 1 base, with 15 bases spanning the gap. CDR1 is ENHRY, CDR2 SYGVKD, per germline. The CDR3 contains 17 residues. In DNA, the CDR3 is TGTGCCATCAGTGAGTCTGCCTCGGGGTGGGGTAACTATGGCTACACCTTC. Protein product: CAISESASGWGNYGYTF.

The CDR3 DNA is TGTGCCAGCAGTCTCACCGGGACCAACGGGGAGCTGTTTTTT. Translation gives CASSLTGTNGELFF. The chain carries TRBV27 and TRBJ2-2, with D possibly called TRBD1 or TRBD2 (5 bases each). Deletions cut 5 bases from V and 7 bases from J, with 14 bases between. This CDR3 is 14 amino acids long. The germline V gene encodes CDR1 MNHEY and CDR2 SMNVEV (reference sequence).

In its sample, this clonotype was seen a few times. This rearrangement joins TRBV4-1 to TRBJ1-4, with D unresolved. The CDR3 covers 15 residues. The V end was cut by 0 bases, the J end by 6 bases, with 11 bases between. Per germline, CDR1 MGHRA and CDR2 YSYEKL. CDR3 bases: TGCGCCAGCAGCCAAGATGGAGGGATCCATGAAAAACTGTTTTTT. It yields the protein CASSQDGGIHEKLFF.

Here the CDR3 reads CASSSNIGGPQETQYF. The CDR3 DNA follows: TGTGCCAGCAGCTCCAACATCGGGGGGCCACAAGAGACCCAGTACTTC. This chain connects TRBV5-6 to TRBJ2-5, with a possible D match to TRBD2 (7 bases). Germline assignment: CDR1 SGHDT and CDR2 YYEEEE. V lost 3 bases to trimming and J lost 2 bases, with 17 bases between them. CDR3 length: 16 residues.